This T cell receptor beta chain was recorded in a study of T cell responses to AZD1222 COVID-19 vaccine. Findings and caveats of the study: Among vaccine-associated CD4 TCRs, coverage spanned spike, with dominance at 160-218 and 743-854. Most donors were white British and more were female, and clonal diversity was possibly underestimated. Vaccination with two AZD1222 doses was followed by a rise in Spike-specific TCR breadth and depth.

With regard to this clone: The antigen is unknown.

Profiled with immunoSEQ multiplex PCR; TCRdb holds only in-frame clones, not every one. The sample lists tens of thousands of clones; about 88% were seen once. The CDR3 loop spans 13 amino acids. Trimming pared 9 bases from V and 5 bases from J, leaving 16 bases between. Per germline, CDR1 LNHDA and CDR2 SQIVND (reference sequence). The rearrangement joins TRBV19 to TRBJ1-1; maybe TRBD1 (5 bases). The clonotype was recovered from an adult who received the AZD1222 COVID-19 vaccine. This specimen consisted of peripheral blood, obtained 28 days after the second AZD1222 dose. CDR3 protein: CASSPPGGTEAFF. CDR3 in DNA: TGTGCCAGCAGCCCCCCCGGGGGAACTGAAGCTTTCTTT.